The 29 T cell receptor beta chains in this list originate from one sample, sequenced in a study of shared clonotypes between healthy human individuals (dated by TCRdb to about 2020). The library was obtained by the immunoSEQ multiplex PCR assay. What TCRdb holds here is the immuneACCESS table cut down to in-frame rearrangements. Part of the clones is not present; checked against another copy, under half of the missing clones reflect an unresolved V gene, and the others are unexplained. The sample table lists about 490,000 clones, around 85% of them with a count of one. Of the sample, roughly 13% is held by the ten largest clones. The sequencing input was PBMCs. Source of these receptors: a woman between 40 and 55 years old in good health. Some clones in this sample may be carry-over from other donors' samples.

The J gene is TRBJ2-7, the V gene TRBV5-1, with TRBD2 identical over 10 bases. The CDR3 spans 14 residues. The J segment lost 4 bases and the V segment lost 0 bases, leaving 1 base of the junction unmatched. CDR1 and CDR2 (germline): SGHRS, YFSETQ. The CDR3 region has the DNA TGCGCCAGCAGCTTGGTGACTAGCGGGTACGAGCAGTACTTC. This gives the protein CASSLVTSGYEQYF.

This clone has just a few counts. Only one base separates this from a far larger clonotype, so it likely reflects a read error. The sample carries other DNA sequences with the same CDR3. The chain carries TRBV4-1 and TRBJ1-1; 9 bases match TRBD1. CDR1 is MGHRA and CDR2 is YSYEKL in the germline V gene. This CDR3 contains 14 residues. In nucleotides, the CDR3 is TGCGCCAGCAGCCGGGGACAGGGTAACAATGAAGCTTTCTTT. It translates to CASSRGQGNNEAFF.

V and J are TRBV11-2 and TRBJ2-1; D is perhaps TRBD1 or TRBD2 (5 bases each). This CDR3 is built from 15 residues. Germline V CDR1 and CDR2: SGHAT, FQNNGV. Trimming stripped 5 bases from V and 4 bases from J, with 15 bases between. DNA of the CDR3: TGTGCCAGCAGCGGGGGAACGTGGGAGTACAATGAGCAGTTCTTC. Translated: CASSGGTWEYNEQFF. The complete variable domain, with remaining parts taken from reference TRBV11-2 and TRBJ2-1, reads EAGVAQSPRYKIIEKRQSVAFWCNPISGHATLYWYQQILGQGPKLLIQFQNNGVVDDSQLPKDRFSAERLKGVDSTLKIQPAKLEDSAVYLCASSGGTWEYNEQFFGPGTRLTVL.

The rearrangement joins TRBV11-3 to TRBJ2-2; D is ambiguous. Germline loops: CDR1 SGHNT, CDR2 YENEEA. The CDR3 loop spans 17 amino acids. V was clipped by 6 bases and J by 1 base, with 18 bases between them. CDR3 loop: CASSSRFASGNTGELFF. The CDR3 bases are TGTGCCAGCAGTTCCAGGTTTGCTTCAGGGAACACCGGGGAGCTGTTTTTT.

Worth noting for this clone: A far larger clone differs by one base, so this is likely a read error. Other DNA sequences in this sample translate to the same CDR3. The chain is built from TRBV19 and TRBJ1-2; D is perhaps TRBD1 (6 bases). In germline, CDR1 is LNHDA, CDR2 SQIVND (reference sequence). The CDR3 extends over 14 amino acids. CDR3 DNA: TGCGCCAGTAGTCCCAATCGACAGGTCTATGGCTACACCTTC. It yields the protein CASSPNRQVYGYTF.

As to this clone: Other DNA sequences of this sample code for an identical CDR3. The chain carries TRBV5-1 and TRBJ2-5, with 9 bases aligning to TRBD1. V lost 4 bases and J lost 4; bases outside the gene matches: 5. The V gene's germline CDR1 is SGHRS and CDR2 YFSETQ. The length of the CDR3 is 14 residues. This CDR3 is CASSSTGGGETQYF. CDR3 nucleotides: TGCGCCAGCAGCAGCACAGGGGGCGGAGAGACCCAGTACTTC. Drawing the rest from reference TRBV5-1 and TRBJ2-5, the complete variable domain is KAGVTQTPRYLIKTRGQQVTLSCSPISGHRSVSWYQQTPGQGLQFLFEYFSETQRNKGNFPGRFSGRQFSNSRSEMNVSTLELGDSALYLCASSSTGGGETQYFGPGTRLLVL.

The genes are TRBV7-2 and TRBJ2-2; D uncertain. The CDR3 totals 14 residues. The V gene's germline CDR1 is SGHTA and CDR2 FQGNSA. The V end lost 1 base, the J end lost 5 bases, and 8 bases lay between the germline ends. The CDR3 DNA reads TGTGCCAGCAGCTTAGGTTCAGGAACCGGGGAGCTGTTTTTT. The encoded protein is CASSLGSGTGELFF.

The CDR3 nucleotides are TGCGCCAGCAGCCAAGAAAAGGGAAATGAAAAACTGTTTTTT. As protein: CASSQEKGNEKLFF. The rearrangement links TRBV4-3 to TRBJ1-4; D gene uncertain. The germline CDR1 and CDR2 sequences are LGHNA and YSLEER. The CDR3 covers 14 residues. V shed 0 bases and J shed 5 bases, with 7 bases lying between them.

The CDR3 sequence: CASTPGGRVYYEQYF. CDR3 nucleotides: TGTGCCAGCACCCCAGGGGGGCGGGTCTACTACGAGCAGTACTTC. This chain uses TRBV2 with TRBJ2-7; perhaps TRBD1 as D (7 bases). Between the trimmed V and J ends, which lost 7 bases and 3 bases, there was a span of 19 bases. The CDR3 has 15 residues. Germline CDR1 is SNHLY and CDR2 is FYNNEI.

The V call is TRBV4-2, the J call TRBJ2-2, with 8 bases identical to TRBD1. The junction had 7 bases not matched to a gene; V was cut back by 0 bases and J by 4 bases. CDR3 length: 17 amino acids. Germline CDR1 LGHNA, CDR2 YNFKEQ. The CDR3 coding sequence is TGTGCCAGCAGCCAAGATGTGGACAGGGTGTTCACCGGGGAGCTGTTTTTT. Translating it yields CASSQDVDRVFTGELFF.

J is TRBJ1-5 and V is TRBV19; D gene uncertain. Germline V gene lookup returns CDR1 LNHDA and CDR2 SQIVND (reference sequence). The V and J ends lost 5 bases and 9 bases respectively, with 14 bases between them. CDR3 length: 13 residues. CDR3: CASSFQAWWPQHF. CDR3 nucleotides: TGTGCCAGTAGTTTTCAGGCGTGGTGGCCCCAGCATTTT.

This chain connects TRBV2 to TRBJ1-1; D is possibly TRBD1 (5 bases). The germline gives CDR1 SNHLY, CDR2 FYNNEI. V gave up 7 bases and J gave up 2 bases, with 11 bases separating them. The CDR3 has 13 residues. The CDR3 reads CASTPQGNTEAFF. The CDR3 region has the DNA TGTGCCAGCACTCCGCAGGGTAACACTGAAGCTTTCTTT.

Remarks on this clone: Being one base from a much bigger clone, this may be a read error. The chain combines TRBV5-5 with TRBJ2-7; D assignment may be TRBD1 or TRBD2 (5 bases each). The CDR3 extends over 13 amino acids. Trimming took off 0 bases at V and 3 bases at J, with 7 bases between the two ends. Germline CDR1 and CDR2: SGHKS and YYEKEE (reference sequence). The CDR3: CASSLGGIYEQYF. The CDR3 bases are TGTGCCAGCAGCTTGGGGGGGATCTACGAGCAGTACTTC.

This clone occurred a few times. One base separates it from a far larger clone, so it is likely a read error. The chain carries TRBV4-2 and TRBJ2-3; D remains ambiguous. CDR1 is LGHNA and CDR2 is YNFKEQ in the germline V gene. The CDR3 is 17 residues long. Trimming removed 6 bases from V and 2 bases from J, with 21 bases in between. For the CDR3, the DNA is TGTGCCAGCAGTCGAGCCCTTAGCTGGATAAACACAGATACGCAGTATTTT. Its protein is CASSRALSWINTDTQYF.

On this clone itself: This likely reflects a read error, since a far larger clone is one base away. The conserved phenylalanine or tryptophan normally closing the CDR3 is absent here, so this likely arose from a read error. Here the CDR3 reads CASSQTLRDEDTEAFL. The CDR3 DNA is TGCGCCAGCAGCCAAACTCTTCGAGACGAGGACACTGAAGCTTTCCTT. The chain recombines TRBV4-1 with TRBJ1-1, with D unclear. Trimming shortened V by 2 bases and J by 3 bases, and 16 bases separated the two germline ends. The CDR3 spans 16 residues. CDR1 is MGHRA, CDR2 YSYEKL, per germline.

V usage is TRBV9 and J usage is TRBJ2-1, with D tentatively TRBD2 (6 bases). The ends were cut back, 0 bases at V and 7 bases at J, with 14 bases in the middle. CDR1 and CDR2 from the germline V gene are SGDLS and YYNGEE. The CDR3 length is 15 residues. CDR3 region: CASSVGVSAGNEQFF. The CDR3 DNA reads TGTGCCAGCAGCGTAGGGGTTAGTGCGGGGAATGAGCAGTTCTTC.

Only a few counts were recorded for this clone. V gene TRBV28 combines with J gene TRBJ1-5; D gene ambiguous. Germline CDR1 reads MDHEN; CDR2 reads SYDVKM. CDR3 length: 13 residues. V dropped 7 bases and J dropped 2 bases, with 9 bases sitting between them. The CDR3 spells CASTEAGNQPQHF. CDR3 bases: TGTGCCAGCACGGAGGCTGGCAATCAGCCCCAGCATTTT.

In the case of this clone: A far larger clone is one base from this, pointing to a likely read error. The chain couples TRBV11-2 to TRBJ2-7, with TRBD1 as a possible D gene (5 bases). The CDR3 has 12 residues. The V gene lost 5 bases and the J gene lost 2 bases, with 7 bases spanning the gap. Germline V gene lookup returns CDR1 SGHAT and CDR2 FQNNGV. The CDR3 region is CASSDSPYEQYF. In nucleotides, the CDR3 is TGTGCCAGCAGCGACAGCCCCTACGAGCAGTACTTC.

The chain recombines TRBV28 with TRBJ2-1; TRBD2 matches 7 bases. Trimming cost V 7 bases and J 3 bases; bases outside gene matches: 12. This CDR3 has 16 residues. Germline V CDR1 and CDR2: MDHEN, SYDVKM. The chain's CDR3 is CASTPGGAGIYNEQFF. The CDR3 coding sequence is TGTGCCAGCACCCCCGGGGGAGCGGGGATCTACAATGAGCAGTTCTTC. The full variable domain, in which reference TRBV28 and TRBJ2-1 provide the parts outside the CDR3, is DVKVTQSSRYLVKRTGEKVFLECVQDMDHENMFWYRQDPGLGLRLIYFSYDVKMKEKGDIPEGYSVSREKKERFSLILESASTNQTSMYLCASTPGGAGIYNEQFFGPGTRLTVL.

The chain carries TRBV11-2 and TRBJ2-2, with D unclear. Germline-derived CDR1 and CDR2 are SGHAT and FQNNGV. V was shortened by 1 base and J by 6 bases, with 9 bases between the two germline ends. The CDR3 covers 14 residues. CDR3 residues: CASSLAVLPGELFF. Here the CDR3 DNA reads TGTGCCAGCAGCTTAGCCGTTTTGCCCGGGGAGCTGTTTTTT. Complete variable domain (other parts from reference TRBV11-2 and TRBJ2-2): EAGVAQSPRYKIIEKRQSVAFWCNPISGHATLYWYQQILGQGPKLLIQFQNNGVVDDSQLPKDRFSAERLKGVDSTLKIQPAKLEDSAVYLCASSLAVLPGELFFGEGSRLTVL.

In regard to this clone: A read error is the likely source, as a far larger clone sits one nucleotide away. This chain joins TRBV10-3 and TRBJ1-2, with D possibly being TRBD1 (5 bases). The CDR3 length is 14 residues. Germline V gene sequence: CDR1 ENHRY, CDR2 SYGVKD. The CDR3 region has the DNA TGTGCCATAGGGAACCCAGGGTTTGCCTATGTCTACACCTTC. Protein: CAIGNPGFAYVYTF.

This clone has only a few counts. This chain uses TRBV5-1 with TRBJ2-3; D is perhaps TRBD1 or TRBD2 (5 bases each). V was trimmed by 0 bases and J by 4 bases, leaving 12 bases between them. The germline V gene encodes CDR1 SGHRS and CDR2 YFSETQ. The CDR3 consists of 15 residues. The CDR3, as DNA: TGCGCCAGCAGCTTGGCGCTAGGGGAGTCAGATACGCAGTATTTT. This translates into CASSLALGESDTQYF.

The gene calls are TRBV19 and TRBJ1-2; unclear D gene. The CDR3 has 14 amino acids. The V gene lost 2 bases and the J gene lost 5 bases, with 12 bases spanning the gap. Germline V CDR1 and CDR2: LNHDA, SQIVND (reference sequence). The CDR3 DNA follows: TGTGCCAGTAGTATACCCGCAAATGATTATGGCTACACCTTC. Protein sequence: CASSIPANDYGYTF. The full variable domain, with the rest looked up from reference TRBV19 and TRBJ1-2, is DGGITQSPKYLFRKEGQNVTLSCEQNLNHDAMYWYRQDPGQGLRLIYYSQIVNDFQKGDIAEGYSVSREKKESFPLTVTSAQKNPTAFYLCASSIPANDYGYTFGSGTRLTVV.

This sequence joins TRBV7-6 and TRBJ1-2; TRBD1 aligns across 10 bases. There are 13 residues in the CDR3. Germline values: CDR1 SGHVS, CDR2 FNYEAQ. Trimming removed 0 bases from V and 11 bases from J; junction bases left unmatched: 3. As DNA, the CDR3 is TGTGCCAGCAGCTTAGCAGGACAGGGGGAGTACACCTTC. This sequence encodes CASSLAGQGEYTF.

This rearrangement joins TRBV27 to TRBJ2-3; 7 bases are shared with TRBD1. The CDR3 consists of 15 residues. The J segment lost 6 bases and the V segment lost 2 bases, leaving 8 bases of the junction unmatched. Per the germline V gene, CDR1 is MNHEY and CDR2 is SMNVEV (reference sequence). The CDR3 spells CASSLNRGIGDTQYF. In DNA, the CDR3 is TGTGCCAGCAGTTTAAACAGGGGTATTGGGGATACGCAGTATTTT.

This clone was seen a handful of times. In the same sample, other DNA sequences code for this CDR3. The V and J genes are TRBV4-3 and TRBJ2-3; D is ambiguous. Per the germline V gene, CDR1 is LGHNA and CDR2 is YSLEER. The CDR3 is 15 residues long. The germline V and J ends were trimmed by 0 bases and 1 base, with 8 bases remaining between them. The CDR3 sequence is CASSQDGWGTDTQYF. DNA of the CDR3: TGCGCCAGCAGCCAAGATGGTTGGGGCACAGATACGCAGTATTTT.

In regard to this clone: A read error is the likely source, as a far larger clone sits one nucleotide away. The final CDR3 position lacks the conserved phenylalanine or tryptophan, pointing to a likely read error. The rearrangement uses TRBV2 and TRBJ2-7; D is tentatively TRBD1 or TRBD2 (5 bases each). Germline V lookup: CDR1 SNHLY, CDR2 FYNNEI. Trimming left V 5 bases short and J 4 bases short, with 9 bases between. The CDR3 consists of 12 residues. The CDR3 is CASSPGSYEQYL. The CDR3 DNA reads TGTGCCAGCAGTCCAGGGAGTTACGAGCAGTACTTA.

Comments on this clone: A far larger clone is one base from this, pointing to a likely read error. Other DNA sequences of this sample code for an identical CDR3. J is TRBJ2-2 and V is TRBV2; D gene uncertain. CDR3 length: 14 amino acids. Germline V gene sequence: CDR1 SNHLY, CDR2 FYNNEI. The V gene lost 9 bases and the J gene lost 7 bases, with 18 bases spanning the gap. The CDR3 sequence is CASSSQMGIGELFF. The CDR3 DNA reads TGTGCCAGTAGCTCCCAAATGGGGATCGGGGAGCTGTTTTTT.

V gene TRBV4-3 combines with J gene TRBJ1-2, with D unresolved. Germline V gives CDR1 LGHNA, CDR2 YSLEER. The CDR3 is 13 residues long. V lost 0 bases, J lost 4 bases, and 6 bases lay in between. The CDR3 sequence: CASSQEASYGYTF. CDR3 in DNA: TGCGCCAGCAGCCAAGAAGCCAGCTATGGCTACACCTTC.